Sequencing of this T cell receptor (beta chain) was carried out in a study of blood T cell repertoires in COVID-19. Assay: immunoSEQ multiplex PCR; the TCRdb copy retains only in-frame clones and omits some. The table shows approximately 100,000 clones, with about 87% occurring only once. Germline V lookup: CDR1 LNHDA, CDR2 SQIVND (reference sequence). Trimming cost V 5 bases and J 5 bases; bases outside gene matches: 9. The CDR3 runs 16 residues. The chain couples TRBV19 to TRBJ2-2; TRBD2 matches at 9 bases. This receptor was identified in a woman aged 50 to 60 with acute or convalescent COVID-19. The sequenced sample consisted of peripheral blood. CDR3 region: CASSSRGSGGTGELFF. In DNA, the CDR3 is TGTGCCAGTAGTTCCCGCGGTAGCGGGGGTACCGGGGAGCTGTTTTTT.